These T cell receptor beta chains were read from a single sample in a study of identical twins. TCRdb passed the 5' RACE reads through MiXCR, listing each CDR3 protein once. Found here are 1.5 million to 2 million distinct CDR3 sequences, under 35% of them singletons; the top ten hold 0.25% to 0.3%. The sequenced sample consisted of cord blood. The receptors stem from a newborn girl in good health. Each CDR3 is given with its conserved first and last residue. The D gene is left open where the match is weak. The size field is filled for only some rows; it gives once, few, many or a size class.

CSARVGTGRAFF	TGCAGTGCTAGAGTAGGGACCGGTCGAGCTTTCTTT	TRBJ1-1	few	TRBV20-1	-
CAAGSSGRSYNEQYF	TGTGCCGCCGGGAGCAGCGGGCGCTCCTACAATGAGCAGTACTTC	TRBJ2-7	-	TRBV24-1	-
CASSTFLQAGLEDTQYF	TGTGCCAGCAGTACCTTCCTCCAAGCGGGGCTCGAGGATACGCAGTATTTT	TRBJ2-3	-	TRBV6-1	TRBD2
CASRGEGDYEQYF	TGTGCCAGTCGGGGGGAGGGAGACTACGAGCAGTACTTC	TRBJ2-7	-	TRBV7-9	TRBD2
CASSPWWEQFF	TGTGCCAGCAGTCCGTGGTGGGAGCAGTTCTTC	TRBJ2-1	-	TRBV12-3/TRBV12-4	-
CASTEGGFYGYTF	TGTGCCAGCACCGAGGGGGGGTTCTATGGCTACACCTTC	TRBJ1-2	few	TRBV12-3/TRBV12-4	-
CASSEWVSDTYEQYF	TGTGCCAGCAGTGAATGGGTTAGCGACACCTACGAGCAGTACTTC	TRBJ2-7	few	TRBV6-1	-
CSARSGASTDTQYF	TGCAGTGCTAGATCCGGCGCCAGCACAGATACGCAGTATTTT	TRBJ2-3	many	TRBV20-1	-
CASSFSLAGGPYNEQFF	TGTGCCAGCAGTTTCAGTCTAGCGGGAGGCCCCTACAATGAGCAGTTCTTC	TRBJ2-1	-	TRBV6-6	TRBD2
CSAGLAASYNEQFF	TGCAGTGCTGGTTTAGCGGCCTCCTACAATGAGCAGTTCTTC	TRBJ2-1	few	TRBV20-1	-
CASSLSATMNTEAFF	TGTGCCAGCAGTTTATCCGCGACAATGAACACTGAAGCTTTCTTT	TRBJ1-1	few	TRBV28	-
CAISQAGGYEQYF	TGTGCCATCAGCCAAGCGGGAGGGTACGAGCAGTACTTC	TRBJ2-7	few	TRBV10-3	TRBD2
CSVETYGQPYNEQFF	TGCAGCGTAGAGACATATGGACAGCCCTACAATGAGCAGTTCTTC	TRBJ2-1	many	TRBV29-1	-
CATSDTSGSGGSTDTQYF	TGTGCCACCAGTGACACCTCTGGTAGCGGGGGGAGCACAGATACGCAGTATTTT	TRBJ2-3	-	TRBV24-1	TRBD2
CSARRARGSNQPQHF	TGCAGTGCTCGGAGGGCAAGGGGTAGCAATCAGCCCCAGCATTTT	TRBJ1-5	-	TRBV20-1	-
CSARGTSGSEVNEQFF	TGCAGTGCTAGAGGGACTAGCGGGAGTGAGGTCAATGAGCAGTTCTTC	TRBJ2-1	few	TRBV20-1	TRBD2
CASSPQGLTTNEKLFF	TGTGCCAGCTCACCACAGGGGCTCACAACTAATGAAAAACTGTTTTTT	TRBJ1-4	-	TRBV18	-
CSAREGGLLNEQYF	TGCAGTGCTAGAGAGGGGGGACTTCTTAATGAGCAGTACTTC	TRBJ2-7	once	TRBV20-1	-
CASSHEGLLSDNEQFF	TGCGCCAGCAGCCATGAGGGCCTCCTTTCGGACAATGAGCAGTTCTTC	TRBJ2-1	few	TRBV4-1	-
CASRKGLIYEQFF	TGTGCCAGCAGGAAGGGACTGATCTATGAGCAGTTCTTC	TRBJ2-1	-	TRBV27	-
CASSLAPTVTGELFF	TGTGCCAGCAGCTTGGCGCCTACTGTCACCGGGGAGCTGTTTTTT	TRBJ2-2	-	TRBV5-6	-
CASTAGINEKLFF	TGTGCCTCGACAGCGGGGATTAATGAAAAACTGTTTTTT	TRBJ1-4	-	TRBV12-3/TRBV12-4	-